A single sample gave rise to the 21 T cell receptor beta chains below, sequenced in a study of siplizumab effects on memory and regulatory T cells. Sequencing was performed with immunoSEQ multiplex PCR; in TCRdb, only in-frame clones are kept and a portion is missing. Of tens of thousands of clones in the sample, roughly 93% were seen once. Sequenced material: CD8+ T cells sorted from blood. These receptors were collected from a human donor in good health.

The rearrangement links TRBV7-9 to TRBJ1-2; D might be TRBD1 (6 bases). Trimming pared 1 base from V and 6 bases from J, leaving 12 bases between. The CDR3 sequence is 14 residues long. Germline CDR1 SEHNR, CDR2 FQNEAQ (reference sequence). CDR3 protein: CASSLVGGFNGYTF. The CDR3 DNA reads TGTGCCAGCAGCTTAGTAGGGGGTTTCAATGGCTACACCTTC.

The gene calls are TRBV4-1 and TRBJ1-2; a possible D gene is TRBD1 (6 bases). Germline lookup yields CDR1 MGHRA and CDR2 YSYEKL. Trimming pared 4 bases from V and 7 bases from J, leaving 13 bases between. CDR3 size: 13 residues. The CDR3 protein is CASSPVGGAGYTF. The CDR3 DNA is TGCGCCAGCAGCCCCGTCGGGGGGGCTGGCTACACCTTC.

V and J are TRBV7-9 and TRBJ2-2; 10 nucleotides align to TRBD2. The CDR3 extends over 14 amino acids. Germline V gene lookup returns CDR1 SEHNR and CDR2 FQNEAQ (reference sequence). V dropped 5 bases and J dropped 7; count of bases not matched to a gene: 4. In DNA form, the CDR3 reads TGTGCCAGCAGCCCAAGCGGGAGGGACGGGGAGCTGTTTTTT. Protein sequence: CASSPSGRDGELFF.

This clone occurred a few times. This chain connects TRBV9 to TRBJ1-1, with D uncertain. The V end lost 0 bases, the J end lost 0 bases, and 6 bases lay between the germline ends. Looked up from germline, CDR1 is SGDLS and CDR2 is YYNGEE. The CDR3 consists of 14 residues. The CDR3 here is CASSVEGLNTEAFF. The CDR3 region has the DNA TGTGCCAGCAGCGTAGAAGGGCTGAACACTGAAGCTTTCTTT.

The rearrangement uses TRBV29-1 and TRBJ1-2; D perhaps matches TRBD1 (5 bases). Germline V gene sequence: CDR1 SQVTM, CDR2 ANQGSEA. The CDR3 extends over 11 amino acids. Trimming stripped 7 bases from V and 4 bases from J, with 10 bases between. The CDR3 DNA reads TGCAGCGCGGGGGAGGGCTATGGCTACACCTTC. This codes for CSAGEGYGYTF.

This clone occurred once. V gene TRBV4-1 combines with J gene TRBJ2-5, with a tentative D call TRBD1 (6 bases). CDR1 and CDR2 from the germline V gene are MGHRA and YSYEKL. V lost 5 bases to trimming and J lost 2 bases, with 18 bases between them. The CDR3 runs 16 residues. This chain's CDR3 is CASSFGQTNFQETQYF. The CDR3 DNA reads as TGCGCCAGCAGCTTCGGACAGACAAACTTTCAAGAGACCCAGTACTTC.

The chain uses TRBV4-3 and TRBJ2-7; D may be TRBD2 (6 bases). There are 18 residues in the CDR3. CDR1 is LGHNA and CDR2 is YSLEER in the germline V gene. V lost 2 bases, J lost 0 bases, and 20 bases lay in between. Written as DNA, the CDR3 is TGCGCCAGCAGCCAATCCTGGGTCGGGGACTTGAGCTCCTACGAGCAGTACTTC. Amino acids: CASSQSWVGDLSSYEQYF.

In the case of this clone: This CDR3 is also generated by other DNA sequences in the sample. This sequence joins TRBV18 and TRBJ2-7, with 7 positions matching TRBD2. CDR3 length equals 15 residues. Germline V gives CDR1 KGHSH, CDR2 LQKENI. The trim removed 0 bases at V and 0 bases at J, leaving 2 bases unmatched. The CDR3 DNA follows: TGTGCCAGCTCACCACCCCGCGGGAGCTCCTACGAGCAGTACTTC. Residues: CASSPPRGSSYEQYF.

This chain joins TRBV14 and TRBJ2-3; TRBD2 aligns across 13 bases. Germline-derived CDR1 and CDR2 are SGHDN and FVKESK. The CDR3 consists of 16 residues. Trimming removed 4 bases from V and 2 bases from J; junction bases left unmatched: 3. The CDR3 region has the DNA TGTGCCAGCAGCCCGGGACTAGCGGGATTCACAGATACGCAGTATTTT. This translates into CASSPGLAGFTDTQYF. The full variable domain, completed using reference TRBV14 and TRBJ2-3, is EAGVTQFPSHSVIEKGQTVTLRCDPISGHDNLYWYRRVMGKEIKFLLHFVKESKQDESGMPNNRFLAERTGGTYSTLKVQPAELEDSGVYFCASSPGLAGFTDTQYFGPGTRLTVL.

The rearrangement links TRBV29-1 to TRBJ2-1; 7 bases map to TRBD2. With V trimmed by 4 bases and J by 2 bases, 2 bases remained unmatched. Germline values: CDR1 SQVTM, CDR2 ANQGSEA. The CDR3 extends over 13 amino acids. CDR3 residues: CSVGSGTYNEQFF. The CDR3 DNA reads TGCAGCGTTGGGAGCGGGACCTACAATGAGCAGTTCTTC.

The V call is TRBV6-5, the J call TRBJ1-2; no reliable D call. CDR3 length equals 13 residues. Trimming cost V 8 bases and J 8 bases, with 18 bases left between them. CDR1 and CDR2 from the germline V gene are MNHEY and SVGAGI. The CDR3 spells CASPYTRCSGYTF. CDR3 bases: TGTGCCAGCCCCTACACCCGGTGTAGCGGCTACACCTTC.

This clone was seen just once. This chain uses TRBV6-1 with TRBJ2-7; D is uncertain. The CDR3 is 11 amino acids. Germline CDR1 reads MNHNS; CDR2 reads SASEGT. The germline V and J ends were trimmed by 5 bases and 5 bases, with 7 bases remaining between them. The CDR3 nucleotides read TGTGCCAGCAGTTCCATGGACGAGCAGTACTTC. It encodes CASSSMDEQYF.

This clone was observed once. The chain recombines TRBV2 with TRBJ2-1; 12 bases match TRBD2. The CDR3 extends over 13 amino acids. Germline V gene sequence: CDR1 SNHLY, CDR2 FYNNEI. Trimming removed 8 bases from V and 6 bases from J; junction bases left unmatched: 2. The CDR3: CASASGRANEQFF. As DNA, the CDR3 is TGTGCCAGCGCTAGCGGGAGGGCCAATGAGCAGTTCTTC. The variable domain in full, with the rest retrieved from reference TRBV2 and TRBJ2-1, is EPEVTQTPSHQVTQMGQEVILRCVPISNHLYFYWYRQILGQKVEFLVSFYNNEISEKSEIFDDQFSVERPDGSNFTLKIRSTKLEDSAMYFCASASGRANEQFFGPGTRLTVL.

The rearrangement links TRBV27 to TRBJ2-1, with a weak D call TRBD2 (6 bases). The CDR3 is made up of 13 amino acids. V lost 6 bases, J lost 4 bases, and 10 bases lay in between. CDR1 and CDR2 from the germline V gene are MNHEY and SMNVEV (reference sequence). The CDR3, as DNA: TGTGCCAGCAGGAGCGGGCAATACAATGAGCAGTTCTTC. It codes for CASRSGQYNEQFF.

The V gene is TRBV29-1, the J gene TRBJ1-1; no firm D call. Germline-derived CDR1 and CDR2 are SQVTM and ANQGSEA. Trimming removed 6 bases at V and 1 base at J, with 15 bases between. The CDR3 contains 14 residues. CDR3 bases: TGCAGCGTCGCCCGGGTAGCGCAGAACACTGAAGCTTTCTTT. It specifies CSVARVAQNTEAFF.

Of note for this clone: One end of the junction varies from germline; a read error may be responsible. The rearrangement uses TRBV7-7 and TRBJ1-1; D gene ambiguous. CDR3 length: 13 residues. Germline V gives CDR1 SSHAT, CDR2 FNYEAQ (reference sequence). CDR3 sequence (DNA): TGTGCTAGCAGCTTAGATCTGAACACTGAAGCTTTCTTT. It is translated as CASSLDLNTEAFF.

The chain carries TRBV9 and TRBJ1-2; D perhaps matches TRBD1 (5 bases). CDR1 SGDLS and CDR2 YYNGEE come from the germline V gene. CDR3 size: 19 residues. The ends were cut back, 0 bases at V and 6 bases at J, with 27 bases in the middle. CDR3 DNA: TGTGCCAGCAGCGTAGGGAATGGGGAGGGGACGAAGATTCGACATGGCTACACCTTC. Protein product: CASSVGNGEGTKIRHGYTF. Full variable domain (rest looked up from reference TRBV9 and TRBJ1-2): DSGVTQTPKHLITATGQRVTLRCSPRSGDLSVYWYQQSLDQGLQFLIQYYNGEERAKGNILERFSAQQFPDLHSELNLSSLELGDSALYFCASSVGNGEGTKIRHGYTFGSGTRLTVV.

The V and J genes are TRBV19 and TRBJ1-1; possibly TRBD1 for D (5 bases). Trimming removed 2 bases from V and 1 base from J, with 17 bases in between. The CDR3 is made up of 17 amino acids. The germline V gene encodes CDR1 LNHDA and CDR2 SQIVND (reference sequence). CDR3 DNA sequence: TGTGCCAGTAGTATATTTTCGGGGAAGGGACCGAACACTGAAGCTTTCTTT. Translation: CASSIFSGKGPNTEAFF.

CDR3 in DNA: TGTGCCAGCAGTGAAGGGCAGGGATTTAATGAGCAGTTCTTC. Its protein is CASSEGQGFNEQFF. The chain has TRBV2 and TRBJ2-1; D might be TRBD1 (5 bases). Per the germline V gene, CDR1 is SNHLY and CDR2 is FYNNEI. V was pared by 1 base and J by 7 bases, with 11 bases between. This CDR3 spans 14 amino acids.

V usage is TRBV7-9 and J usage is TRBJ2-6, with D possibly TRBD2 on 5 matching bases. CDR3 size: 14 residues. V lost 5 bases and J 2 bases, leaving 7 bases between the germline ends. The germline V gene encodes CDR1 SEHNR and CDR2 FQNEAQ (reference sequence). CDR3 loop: CASSLLAGANVLTF. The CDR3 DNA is TGTGCCAGCAGCCTACTAGCTGGGGCCAACGTCCTGACTTTC.

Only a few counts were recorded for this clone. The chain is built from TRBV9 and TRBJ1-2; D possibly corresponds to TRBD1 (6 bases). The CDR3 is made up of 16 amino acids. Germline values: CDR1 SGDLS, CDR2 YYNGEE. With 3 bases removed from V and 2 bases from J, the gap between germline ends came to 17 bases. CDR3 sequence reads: CASSAEQGPLNYGYTF. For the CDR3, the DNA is TGTGCCAGCAGCGCGGAACAGGGCCCTCTCAACTATGGCTACACCTTC.